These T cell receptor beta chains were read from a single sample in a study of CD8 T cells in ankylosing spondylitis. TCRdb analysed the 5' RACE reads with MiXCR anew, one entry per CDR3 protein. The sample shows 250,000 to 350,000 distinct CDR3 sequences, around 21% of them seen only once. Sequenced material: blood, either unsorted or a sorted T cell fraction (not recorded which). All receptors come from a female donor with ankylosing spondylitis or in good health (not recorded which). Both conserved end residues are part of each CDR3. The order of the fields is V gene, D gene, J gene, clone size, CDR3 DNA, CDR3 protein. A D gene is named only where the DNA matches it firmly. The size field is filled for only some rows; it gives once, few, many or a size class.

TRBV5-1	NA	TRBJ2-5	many	TGCGCCAGCAGCTCCGGGACGGTCAGTCAAGAGACCCAGTACTTC	CASSSGTVSQETQYF
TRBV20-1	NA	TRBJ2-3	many	TGCAGTGTTCCCCGCACAGATACGCAGTATTTT	CSVPRTDTQYF
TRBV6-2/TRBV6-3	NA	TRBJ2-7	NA	TGTGCCAGCAGTTATAGGGCCACCCGGGGGTCCTACGAGCAGTACTTC	CASSYRATRGSYEQYF
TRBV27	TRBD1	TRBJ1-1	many	TGTGCCAGCAGTAATCCGGGACAGGGGGGGACTGAAGCTTTCTTT	CASSNPGQGGTEAFF
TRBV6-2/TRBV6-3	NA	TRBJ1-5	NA	TGTGCCAGCAGTTACGGAGGGGCGATACTGAGCAATCAGCCCCAGCATTTT	CASSYGGAILSNQPQHF
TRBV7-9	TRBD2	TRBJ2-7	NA	TGTGCCAGCAGCTCCCGGACTAGCTTCTACGAGCAGTACTTC	CASSSRTSFYEQYF
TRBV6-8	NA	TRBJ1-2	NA	TGTGCCAGCAGTTACGCAGGGAGGTATGGCTACACCTTC	CASSYAGRYGYTF
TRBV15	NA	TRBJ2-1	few	TGTGCCACCAGCCCCTTATTTGGGCCTTACAATGAGCAGTTCTTC	CATSPLFGPYNEQFF
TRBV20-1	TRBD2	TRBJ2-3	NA	TGCAGTGCTACTAGCGGGAGGCGTTCCACAGATACGCAGTATTTT	CSATSGRRSTDTQYF
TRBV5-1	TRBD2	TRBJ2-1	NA	TGCGCCAGCAGCTTGGAAGGGACTAGCTCCTACAATGAGCAGTTCTTC	CASSLEGTSSYNEQFF
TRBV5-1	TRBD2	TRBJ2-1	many	TGCGCCAGCAGCTGGGGACTAGCGGGAGTCTACAATGAGCAGTTCTTC	CASSWGLAGVYNEQFF
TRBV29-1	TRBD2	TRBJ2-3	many	TGCAGCGTCTCTTCACCATGGACTAGCGGGGACACAGATACGCAGTATTTT	CSVSSPWTSGDTDTQYF
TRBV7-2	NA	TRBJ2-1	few	TGTGCCAGCAGCGGAGGGGGGGTCGGGAATGAGCAGTTCTTC	CASSGGGVGNEQFF
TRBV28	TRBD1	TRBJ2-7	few	TGTGCCAGCAAGGGACAGGGTCGTTTGACTGACGAGCAGTACTTC	CASKGQGRLTDEQYF
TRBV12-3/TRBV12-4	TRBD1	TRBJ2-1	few	TGTGCCAGCAGCCCAGGGACAGTTATTTACAATGAGCAGTTCTTC	CASSPGTVIYNEQFF
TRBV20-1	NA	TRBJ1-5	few	TGCAGTGCTAGAGTCAGAATCAATCAGCCCCAGCATTTT	CSARVRINQPQHF
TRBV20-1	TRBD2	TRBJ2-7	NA	TGCAGTGCTAGAGTACTAGCGGGAGATGGGAGGCACGAGCAGTACTTC	CSARVLAGDGRHEQYF